This entry is about one T cell receptor beta chain. Its specificity is unknown. TCRdb reprocessed the 5' RACE reads, with one entry per CDR3 protein and no DNA. This table holds more than 90,000 distinct CDR3 sequences. This record belongs to a study of T cells expressing NK-cell markers. At the level of the study: Sorted CD3+CD56+NKG2C+, CD3+CD56+NKG2C- and CD3+CD56-NKG2C+ T cells supplied TCR beta repertoires. The sequencing cohort of eight donors included seven HCMV-seropositive individuals and one seronegative individual. Study observations and caveats: Similarly, these clonotypes led the CD3+CD56-NKG2C+ fraction as well in four donors. The study found dominant NKG2C+ clonotypes at roughly 1.0-8% of CD8+ T cells in about six donors.

Germline values: CDR1 SGHVS, CDR2 FQNEAQ. CDR3 length equals 16 residues. The source material was blood T cells: a sorted CD56 or NKG2C T cell subset, CD4+ or CD8+ T cells, or bulk PBMC T cells (not recorded which). The sequence was collected from a woman between 18 and 75 years old in good health. This rearrangement joins TRBV7-8 to TRBJ2-1; lacking DNA, the TRBD1 call made by TCRdb goes unchecked. The CDR3: CASSGRFQGVSNEQFF.